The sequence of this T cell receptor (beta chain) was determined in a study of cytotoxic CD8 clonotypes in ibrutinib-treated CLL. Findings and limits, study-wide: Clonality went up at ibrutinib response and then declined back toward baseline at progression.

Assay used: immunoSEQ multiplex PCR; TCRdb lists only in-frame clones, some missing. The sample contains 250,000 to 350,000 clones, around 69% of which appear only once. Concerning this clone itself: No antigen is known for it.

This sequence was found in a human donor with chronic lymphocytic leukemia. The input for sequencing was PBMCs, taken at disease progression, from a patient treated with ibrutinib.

CDR3: CASSIVSSRVEQYF. The DNA for the CDR3 is TGTGCCAGTAGTATCGTATCCAGTCGTGTCGAGCAGTACTTC. This chain joins TRBV19 and TRBJ2-7; no firm D call. From germline, CDR1 is LNHDA and CDR2 SQIVND (reference sequence). Trimming took 3 bases from V and 6 from J, leaving 15 bases between them. The CDR3 has 14 residues.